These 21 T cell receptor beta chains came from one sample sequenced in a study of regulatory T cells in long-lasting Graves disease. Time point denoted: newly diagnosed GD, antithyroid drugs for less than 3 months. PBMCs provided the RNA from which the TCR library was made. HTBI primers from iRepertoire and Arm-PCR of CDR3 regions yielded the TCR beta libraries. TCRdb fed the multiplex PCR reads into MiXCR, producing one record per CDR3 protein. This sample has under 500,000 distinct CDR3 sequences, with 16% found just once. These sequences were also reported in another study, on T cells in Graves' hyperthyroidism and ophthalmopathy.

Sequenced material: peripheral blood mononuclear cells (PBMCs), taken at new diagnosis, from a patient treated with antithyroid drugs. The receptors come from a woman in her 30s with Graves disease.

Points on this clonotype: A clone one base away is much larger, so this may be a read error. The gene calls are TRBV6-9 and TRBJ2-7, with a weak D call TRBD2 (5 bases). CDR1 is MNHGY and CDR2 is SVAAGI in the germline V gene. CDR3 length equals 15 residues. The V end lost 11 bases, the J end lost 1 base, and 21 bases lay between the germline ends. For the CDR3, the DNA is TGTGCCGGCACCATAGGCGGCCGCGGGTCCTACGAGCAGTACTTC. It yields the protein CAGTIGGRGSYEQYF.

The rearrangement joins TRBV12-3 or TRBV12-4 to TRBJ1-5; TRBD1 matches 9 bases. CDR3 length: 13 amino acids. Trimming removed 7 bases from V and 6 bases from J; junction bases left unmatched: 4. CDR3 loop: CASKRTGVQPQHF. CDR3 bases: TGTGCCAGCAAGAGGACAGGGGTTCAGCCCCAGCATTTT.

This clonotype has just a few counts. The V and J genes are TRBV20-1 and TRBJ2-7; the D gene is possibly TRBD1 (5 bases). Trimming removed 4 bases at V and 5 bases at J, with 18 bases between. Looked up from germline, CDR1 is DFQATT and CDR2 is SNEGSKA (reference sequence). This CDR3 spans 14 amino acids. CDR3 bases: TGCAGTGCTATACTACCGCAGGGATTTGACGAGCAGTACTTC. This codes for CSAILPQGFDEQYF.

This clonotype appeared once. A read error is the likely source, as a far larger clone sits one nucleotide away. J is TRBJ2-1 and V is TRBV27, with 12 bases fitting TRBD2. This CDR3 is built from 16 residues. Germline CDR1 and CDR2: MNHEY and SMNVEV (reference sequence). CDR3 in amino acids: CASSSGLAGTYNEQSF. CDR3 DNA sequence: TGTGCCAGCAGTTCCGGACTAGCGGGAACCTACAATGAGCAGTCCTTC.

V gene TRBV29-1 combines with J gene TRBJ1-2; 7 nucleotides match TRBD1. The J segment lost 2 bases and the V segment lost 0 bases, leaving 12 bases of the junction unmatched. The CDR3 is made up of 17 amino acids. Per the germline V gene, CDR1 is SQVTM and CDR2 is ANQGSEA. In DNA form, the CDR3 reads TGCAGCGTTGAAGATGGCCCCGACAGGGAAAGAAACTATGGCTACACCTTC. It codes for CSVEDGPDRERNYGYTF.

This clonotype was counted ten times or more. This CDR3 is missing its conserved last phenylalanine or tryptophan, likely due to a read error. Because the CDR3's place on the DNA is in doubt, the DNA is left out and the CDR3 is given as listed by TCRdb. The CDR3 sequence: CSFAPGARGSL. This chain uses TRBV20-1 with TRBJ2-5; the tabulated D call, TRBD1, remains unverified against the DNA. The CDR3 adds up to 11 amino acids, both ends counted. Per the germline V gene, CDR1 is DFQATT and CDR2 is SNEGSKA (reference sequence).

This clonotype occurred many times. The chain uses TRBV2 and TRBJ2-7; 9 positions agree with TRBD2. The V gene's germline CDR1 is SNHLY and CDR2 FYNNEI. V trimming: 3 bases; J trimming: 9 bases; junction bases outside the gene matches: 9. There are 14 residues in the CDR3. The CDR3 DNA sequence: TGTGCCAGCAGTGAGATAGCGGGAGTTATAAGGCAGTACTTC. It codes for CASSEIAGVIRQYF.

This clonotype was detected only a few times. V gene TRBV7-9 combines with J gene TRBJ1-2; 8 bases agree with TRBD1. CDR1 and CDR2 from the germline V gene are SEHNR and FQNEAQ (reference sequence). Losses at the gene ends were 6 bases for V and 8 bases for J; bases not matched to a gene: 8. This CDR3 is built from 13 residues. The chain's CDR3 is CASRDREVYGYTF. DNA of the CDR3: TGTGCCAGCAGGGACAGGGAGGTCTACGGCTACACCTTC.

This clonotype was counted many times. The chain joins TRBV28 to TRBJ1-1, with D tentatively TRBD1 (6 bases). Germline CDR1 MDHEN, CDR2 SYDVKM. V gave up 3 bases and J gave up 6 bases, with 14 bases separating them. The CDR3 runs to 14 residues. CDR3 amino acids: CASSLGRGIPEAFF. Here the CDR3 DNA reads TGTGCCAGCAGTTTGGGCAGGGGTATCCCTGAAGCTTTCTTT.

This clonotype was seen only a few times. The chain joins TRBV6-2 or TRBV6-3 to TRBJ2-4; the D gene is possibly TRBD2 (6 bases). V lost 8 bases to trimming and J lost 9 bases, with 20 bases between them. CDR3 length equals 14 residues. Germline CDR1 MNHEY, CDR2 SVGEGT. CDR3 DNA sequence: TGTGCCAGCGTGGAGGGTCCCCTATGGGGCATTCAGTACTTC. It translates to CASVEGPLWGIQYF.

The sample holds many counts of this clonotype. The chain uses TRBV7-9 and TRBJ2-7; TRBD2 matches at 13 bases. V shed 5 bases and J 4 bases; nucleotides not matched to a gene: 11. This CDR3 spans 17 amino acids. Per the germline V gene, CDR1 is SEHNR and CDR2 is FQNEAQ (reference sequence). The CDR3 here is CASSPRGLAGIIYEQYF. In nucleotides, the CDR3 is TGTGCCAGCAGCCCAAGGGGACTAGCGGGAATTATTTACGAGCAGTACTTC. The whole variable domain, remainder taken from reference TRBV7-9 and TRBJ2-7, is DTGVSQNPRHKITKRGQNVTFRCDPISEHNRLYWYRQTLGQGPEFLTYFQNEAQLEKSRLLSDRFSAERPKGSFSTLEIQRTEQGDSAMYLCASSPRGLAGIIYEQYFGPGTRLTVT.

This clonotype showed up many times. V is TRBV28 and J is TRBJ1-3; D is possibly TRBD1 (5 bases). Germline V gene sequence: CDR1 MDHEN, CDR2 SYDVKM. This CDR3 spans 13 amino acids. The V gene lost 8 bases and the J gene lost 0 bases, with 8 bases spanning the gap. The CDR3 protein is CASQGSSGNTIYF. DNA of the CDR3: TGTGCCAGCCAGGGAAGCTCTGGAAACACCATATATTTT.

The chain employs TRBV29-1 and TRBJ2-2, with 7 nucleotides matching TRBD1. This CDR3 region has 16 residues. CDR1 is SQVTM, CDR2 ANQGSEA, per germline. Trimming removed 6 bases from V and 2 bases from J; junction bases left unmatched: 12. CDR3 loop: CSVEPTGTANTGELFF. Here the CDR3 DNA reads TGCAGCGTAGAACCGACCGGGACAGCAAACACCGGGGAGCTGTTTTTT.

Only a few counts were recorded for this clonotype. One junction end disagrees with the germline gene, perhaps due to a read error. The chain recombines TRBV12-3 or TRBV12-4 with TRBJ2-7; D ambiguous. The CDR3 consists of 12 residues. Written as DNA, the CDR3 is TGTGCCAGCACCTCGGTTCTACGAGCACCTACATTC. Amino acid sequence: CASTSVLRAPTF.

This clonotype was seen at least ten times. The V call is TRBV27, the J call TRBJ1-2; tentatively, D is TRBD1 (5 bases). Trimming stripped 6 bases from V and 4 bases from J, with 24 bases between. The CDR3 totals 17 residues. Germline V gene lookup returns CDR1 MNHEY and CDR2 SMNVEV (reference sequence). CDR3 sequence reads: CASRSLTTGRRSYGYTF. The CDR3 coding sequence is TGTGCCAGCAGAAGCCTTACCACAGGCCGGCGAAGCTATGGCTACACCTTC.

This clonotype was observed many times. V gene TRBV5-1 combines with J gene TRBJ1-2; a possible D gene is TRBD1 (6 bases). V lost 3 bases and J lost 0, with 24 bases in between. The CDR3 runs to 19 residues. Germline assignment: CDR1 SGHRS and CDR2 YFSETQ. CDR3 region: CASSSAGGRGSGPNYGYTF. The CDR3 DNA follows: TGCGCCAGCAGCTCGGCCGGGGGGCGCGGTAGTGGTCCTAACTATGGCTACACCTTC.

This clonotype appeared a few times. The chain joins TRBV6-1 to TRBJ1-3, with D hard to call. The germline gives CDR1 MNHNS, CDR2 SASEGT. CDR3 length equals 14 residues. V lost 7 bases, J lost 1 base, and 11 bases lay in between. CDR3 bases: TGTGCCAGCACTATCAGCCTTTCTGGAAACACCATATATTTT. It is translated as CASTISLSGNTIYF.

This clonotype was observed many times. This chain uses TRBV28 with TRBJ1-1, with D unresolved. CDR3 length equals 16 residues. V dropped 3 bases and J dropped 0 bases, with 14 bases sitting between them. The germline gives CDR1 MDHEN, CDR2 SYDVKM. CDR3 in amino acids: CASSLGLNSMNTEAFF. The CDR3 region has the DNA TGTGCCAGCAGTTTGGGTCTTAACAGCATGAACACTGAAGCTTTCTTT. The complete variable domain, with remaining parts taken from reference TRBV28 and TRBJ1-1, reads DVKVTQSSRYLVKRTGEKVFLECVQDMDHENMFWYRQDPGLGLRLIYFSYDVKMKEKGDIPEGYSVSREKKERFSLILESASTNQTSMYLCASSLGLNSMNTEAFFGQGTRLTVV.

Remarks on this clonotype: A much larger clone lies a single base off, so this may be a read error. The CDR3 sequence is CASSRPGTYEQYF. The CDR3 DNA reads as TGTGCCAGCAGCCGGCCGGGGACCTACGAGCAGTACTTC. This chain connects TRBV11-1 to TRBJ2-7; possible D gene TRBD2, 5 bases. Trimming left V 5 bases short and J 2 bases short, with 10 bases between. Germline V gives CDR1 SGHAT, CDR2 FQDESV (reference sequence). The CDR3 totals 13 residues.

The chain has TRBV18 and TRBJ1-4; maybe TRBD1 (6 bases). With 3 bases removed from V and 7 bases from J, the gap between germline ends came to 18 bases. Germline CDR1 is KGHSH and CDR2 is LQKENI. The CDR3 loop spans 16 amino acids. The CDR3 region is CASSPPGGRLSEKLFF. The CDR3 DNA reads as TGTGCCAGCTCACCGCCGGGGGGGCGTCTCAGTGAAAAACTGTTTTTT.

This clonotype was detected many times. V and J are TRBV3-1 and TRBJ2-5; 13 bases are a match to TRBD2. The CDR3 totals 17 residues. Germline CDR1 is LGHDT and CDR2 is YNNKEL (reference sequence). V lost 0 bases, J lost 5 bases, and 6 bases stayed unmatched. The CDR3 region has the DNA TGTGCCAGCAGCCAAGAACCCGGGACTAGCGGGACGGAGACCCAGTACTTC. The encoded protein is CASSQEPGTSGTETQYF.